This section outlines one T cell receptor beta chain sequence together with its context. This sample was included in a study of blood T cell repertoires in COVID-19. Trimming removed 3 bases from V and 5 bases from J, with 16 bases in between. There are 15 residues in the CDR3. Germline CDR1 is SGHTA and CDR2 is FQGTGA. Assay: immunoSEQ multiplex PCR; the TCRdb copy retains only in-frame clones and omits some. This sample carries roughly 280,000 clones, roughly 84% of them seen once, and the ten largest clones take 4.2%. The specimen sequenced was peripheral blood. The chain employs TRBV7-3 and TRBJ2-5; the D gene is possibly TRBD2 (7 bases). The receptor was derived from a man between 60 and 75 years old with acute or convalescent COVID-19. The CDR3 sequence is CASSLGGGAGETQYF. CDR3 DNA sequence: TGTGCCAGCAGCTTGGGAGGGGGGGCCGGTGAGACCCAGTACTTC. Variable domain in full (rest from reference TRBV7-3 and TRBJ2-5): GAGVSQTPSNKVTEKGKYVELRCDPISGHTALYWYRQSLGQGPEFLIYFQGTGAADDSGLPNDRFFAVRPEGSVSTLKIQRTERGDSAVYLCASSLGGGAGETQYFGPGTRLLVL.